The 28 T cell receptor beta chains below all came from one sample that was sequenced in a study of tumor and adjacent non-tumor tissue in lung cancer. A modified ARM-PCR protocol with three rounds of nested PCR amplified TCRbeta. TCRdb re-analysed the multiplex PCR reads in MiXCR, keeping a single row per CDR3 protein. The sample lists tens of thousands of distinct CDR3 sequences; around 80% were seen once. RNA was extracted from bulk tissue without any cell sorting. The normal lung tissue was taken more than 3 cm from the tumor edge. The sequencing sample was made of distant non-tumor lung tissue. The receptors were gathered from a man between 60 and 75 years old with non-small cell lung cancer.

This chain connects TRBV28 to TRBJ1-2; no clear D gene. Germline CDR1 is MDHEN and CDR2 is SYDVKM. Trimming shortened V by 5 bases and J by 8 bases, and 18 bases separated the two germline ends. The CDR3 is 14 amino acids. CDR3 protein: CASSPLGNKKGYTF. The CDR3 coding sequence is TGTGCCAGCAGTCCGCTAGGGAACAAAAAAGGCTACACCTTC.

As to this clonotype: This may be a read error: a much more frequent sequence differs by one nucleotide. The gene calls are TRBV11-2 and TRBJ2-1, with D tentatively TRBD2 (6 bases). This CDR3 spans 13 amino acids. V dropped 5 bases and J dropped 6 bases, with 11 bases sitting between them. The germline V gene has CDR1 SGHAT and CDR2 FQNNGV. The CDR3, as DNA: TGTGCCAGCAGCCCCGCACTAGCCAATGAGCAGTTCTTC. The encoded protein is CASSPALANEQFF. The full variable domain, in which reference TRBV11-2 and TRBJ2-1 provide the parts outside the CDR3, is EAGVAQSPRYKIIEKRQSVAFWCNPISGHATLYWYQQILGQGPKLLIQFQNNGVVDDSQLPKDRFSAERLKGVDSTLKIQPAKLEDSAVYLCASSPALANEQFFGPGTRLTVL.

This clonotype was found once. The junction and the germline gene differ at one end; a read error may be behind it. V and J are TRBV10-3 and TRBJ2-6; 13 bases map to TRBD2. The CDR3 is made up of 20 amino acids. Germline V gene lookup returns CDR1 ENHRY and CDR2 SYGVKD. CDR3 DNA: TGTCCCATCAGTGAACATGGTACTAGCGGGAGGGTCTCTGGGGCCAACGTCCTGACTTTC. It codes for CPISEHGTSGRVSGANVLTF.

This clonotype is a singleton in its sample. The V call is TRBV7-9, the J call TRBJ2-1, with 8 bases identical to TRBD2. V was clipped by 7 bases and J by 10 bases; unmatched bases: 6. The V gene's germline CDR1 is SEHNR and CDR2 FQNEAQ (reference sequence). This CDR3 comprises 12 residues. CDR3 in amino acids: CASTWTSFEQFF. CDR3 coding DNA: TGTGCCAGCACATGGACTAGCTTCGAGCAGTTCTTC.

About this clonotype: The germline gene is not matched at one end of the junction; a read error may be the cause. The chain links TRBV12-3 or TRBV12-4 to TRBJ2-5, with D maybe TRBD2 (6 bases). This CDR3 contains 16 residues. The CDR3 bases are TGTGCCAGCGGTTTAACGGGTGGGGGGAAGGGAGAGACCCAGTACTTC. Amino acids: CASGLTGGGKGETQYF.

The rearrangement uses TRBV6-4 and TRBJ2-1, with 9 nucleotides matching TRBD2. The germline V gene has CDR1 MRHNA and CDR2 SNTAGT. Unmatched junction bases numbered 8, after V lost 6 bases and J lost 5 bases. There are 15 residues in the CDR3. CDR3 in amino acids: CASSYSGSSNNEQFF. CDR3 DNA sequence: TGTGCCAGCAGCTATAGCGGGAGTTCCAACAATGAGCAGTTCTTC.

Many counts were recorded for this clonotype. V gene TRBV6-5 combines with J gene TRBJ2-2; D perhaps matches TRBD2 (6 bases). The germline V and J ends were trimmed by 7 bases and 4 bases, with 10 bases remaining between them. CDR1 MNHEY and CDR2 SVGAGI come from the germline V gene. The CDR3 extends over 13 amino acids. The CDR3 DNA reads as TGTGCCAGCACCGGGACTTCCACCGGGGAGCTGTTTTTT. Protein sequence: CASTGTSTGELFF.

This clonotype is labeled medium-sized. V is TRBV4-1 and J is TRBJ1-1, with 10 bases aligning to TRBD1. CDR1 is MGHRA, CDR2 YSYEKL, per germline. The CDR3 covers 15 residues. V dropped 3 bases and J dropped 6; count of bases not matched to a gene: 7. In DNA, the CDR3 is TGCGCCAGCAGCCATATGGGACAGGGGAAACCTGAAGCTTTCTTT. This gives the protein CASSHMGQGKPEAFF.

This clonotype occurred many times. The rearrangement links TRBV30 to TRBJ2-5; unclear D gene. CDR3 length equals 13 residues. The germline V gene has CDR1 GTSNPN and CDR2 SVGIG (reference sequence). The V and J ends lost 3 bases and 5 bases respectively, with 13 bases between them. The CDR3 region is CAWSLDLGETQYF. CDR3 coding DNA: TGTGCCTGGAGCCTCGACCTCGGGGAGACCCAGTACTTC.

Points on this clonotype: An end of the junction differs from the germline gene, which may be a read error. This chain uses TRBV6-5 with TRBJ2-7; 7 bases align to TRBD2. The CDR3 has 15 residues. Germline assignment: CDR1 MNHEY and CDR2 SVGAGI. Here the CDR3 reads CASSYTRRETTERYF. DNA of the CDR3: TGTGCCAGTAGTTACACGAGGCGGGAGACGACCGAGCGGTACTTC.

Comment on this clonotype: Given a much more abundant clone one base away, this may be a read error. V usage is TRBV5-4 and J usage is TRBJ2-3; TRBD1 or TRBD2 may be the D gene (5 bases each). Trimming left V 2 bases short and J 0 bases short, with 10 bases between. This CDR3 comprises 15 residues. The germline V gene encodes CDR1 SGHNT and CDR2 YYREEE (reference sequence). The CDR3 protein is CASSFPGPSTDTQYF. CDR3 bases: TGTGCCAGCAGCTTCCCGGGGCCTAGCACAGATACGCAGTATTTT.

This clonotype was seen only once. The CDR3 bases are TGTGCCAGCAGCCTGGGGCGGGCGTTAAACATTCAGTACTTC. It yields the protein CASSLGRALNIQYF. The chain links TRBV5-4 to TRBJ2-4, with D perhaps assigned TRBD1 or TRBD2 (5 bases each). There are 14 residues in the CDR3. CDR1 is SGHNT and CDR2 is YYREEE in the germline V gene (reference sequence). The V end lost 4 bases, the J end lost 6 bases, and 14 bases lay between the germline ends.

Of note for this clonotype: This may be a read error, as it is one base from a much larger clone. The chain employs TRBV24-1 and TRBJ2-1, with D perhaps matching TRBD1 or TRBD2 (7 bases each). V gave up 1 base and J gave up 4 bases, with 16 bases separating them. This CDR3 region has 17 residues. Germline V lookup: CDR1 KGHDR, CDR2 SFDVKD. The CDR3 nucleotides are TGTGCCACCAGTGATTTAGGTACAGGGGAGGGGTACAATGAGCAGTTCTTC. This encodes CATSDLGTGEGYNEQFF.

With regard to this clonotype: The CDR3 does not close with the conserved phenylalanine or tryptophan, likely indicating a read error. The limits of the CDR3 on the DNA are not certain, so only TCRdb's listed CDR3 is given. The chain uses TRBV11-1 and TRBJ2-2; the table's D gene call, TRBD2, was not cross checked with the DNA. Germline V lookup: CDR1 SGHAT, CDR2 FQDESV (reference sequence). The CDR3 length equals 14 residues, ends included. CDR3 residues: CASSCTSGTGDLFI.

Turning to this clonotype: The junction departs from germline at one end; a sequencing error may be responsible. The V call is TRBV6-1, the J call TRBJ1-5, with D possibly matching TRBD1 (6 bases). Germline values: CDR1 MNHNS, CDR2 SASEGT. CDR3 size: 16 residues. CDR3 amino acids: CASSRHRDRSVQTQHF. CDR3 coding DNA: TGTGCCAGCAGCCGACACAGGGATAGGTCCGTCCAGACCCAACATTTT.

This clonotype was seen more than once but under ten times. With a much larger clone just one base away, this may be a read error. The V gene is TRBV20-1, the J gene TRBJ2-7; 8 bases are a match to TRBD1. CDR1 is DFQATT, CDR2 SNEGSKA, per germline (reference sequence). The CDR3 extends over 14 amino acids. The CDR3 is CSAESGGLAYEHYF. CDR3 nucleotides: TGCAGTGCTGAATCAGGGGGCCTTGCCTACGAGCACTACTTC.

Comments on this clonotype: At one of its ends the junction is not consistent with the germline gene, which may arise from a read error. The rearrangement links TRBV28 to TRBJ2-1; 8 nucleotides align to TRBD1. Per germline, CDR1 MDHEN and CDR2 SYDVKM. This CDR3 has 14 residues. In DNA form, the CDR3 reads TGTGCCAGCACCGGCGGACAGGGCAAGTCACAGCAGTTTTTC. Residues: CASTGGQGKSQQFF.

The sample holds one count of this clonotype. A clone one base away is much larger, so this may be a read error. Since no conserved phenylalanine or tryptophan closes the CDR3, a read error is the likely cause. This sequence joins TRBV30 and TRBJ2-3; 7 bases line up with TRBD2. CDR3 size: 14 residues. In germline, CDR1 is GTSNPN, CDR2 SVGIG (reference sequence). V dropped 5 bases and J dropped 6; count of bases not matched to a gene: 11. The CDR3 DNA is TGTGCCTGGGGGGTCGGCGGGAGAGGGGATACGCAGTATATT. It yields the protein CAWGVGGRGDTQYI.

Comment on this clonotype: A much larger clonotype is one base distant, so this may be a read error. The rearrangement uses TRBV2 and TRBJ2-1; 7 bases agree with TRBD2. Germline V gene sequence: CDR1 SNHLY, CDR2 FYNNEI. This CDR3 comprises 14 residues. The trim removed 6 bases at V and 4 bases at J, leaving 6 bases unmatched. The CDR3 DNA follows: TGTGCCAGCAGGGGGGAGGGCAGGTACAATGAGCAGTTCTTC. It encodes CASRGEGRYNEQFF.

The chain recombines TRBV6-5 with TRBJ2-4, with 7 bases identical to TRBD2. The CDR3 is 15 residues long. V trimming: 2 bases; J trimming: 8 bases; junction bases outside the gene matches: 9. CDR1 and CDR2 (germline): MNHEY, SVGAGI. CDR3 amino acids: CASSYKRDSGDIQYF. Written as DNA, the CDR3 is TGTGCCAGCAGTTACAAGCGGGATTCGGGGGACATTCAGTACTTC.

At least ten counts were recorded for this clonotype. This chain joins TRBV12-3 or TRBV12-4 and TRBJ2-1; D gene ambiguous. This CDR3 has 11 amino acids. V dropped 3 bases and J dropped 7 bases, with 4 bases sitting between them. CDR3 loop: CASSLKNEQFF. CDR3 nucleotides: TGTGCCAGCAGTTTGAAAAATGAGCAGTTCTTC.

This sequence joins TRBV11-2 and TRBJ1-1, with D perhaps TRBD1 (5 bases). This CDR3 spans 15 amino acids. With 1 base removed from V and 1 base from J, the gap between germline ends came to 10 bases. Germline V gene lookup returns CDR1 SGHAT and CDR2 FQNNGV. The CDR3 is CASSLAMGGNTEAFF. DNA of the CDR3: TGTGCCAGCAGCTTAGCAATGGGGGGGAACACTGAAGCTTTCTTT.

In regard to this clonotype: A read error may explain this, as a much larger clone is one base away. The CDR3 nucleotides are TGTGCCAGCAGCTTCCCCCTTGGGGGAACCGCAAAACTGTTTTTT. Encoded protein: CASSFPLGGTAKLFF. J is TRBJ1-4 and V is TRBV11-2; D is perhaps TRBD1 (5 bases). The CDR3 has 15 residues. Germline V lookup: CDR1 SGHAT, CDR2 FQNNGV. Between the trimmed V and J ends, which lost 3 bases and 10 bases, there was a span of 18 bases.

This clonotype has only a few counts. A much larger clone lies a single base off, so this may be a read error. The rearrangement links TRBV7-9 to TRBJ1-2; D unresolved. The CDR3 sequence is 12 residues long. CDR1 SEHNR and CDR2 FQNEAQ come from the germline V gene (reference sequence). Written as DNA, the CDR3 is TGTGTCAGCAGCGAGAATAACTATGGCTACACCTTC. This sequence encodes CVSSENNYGYTF.

The sample holds a few counts of this clonotype. Since a much larger clone is just one base distant, this may be a read error. The chain combines TRBV28 with TRBJ2-1; TRBD1 matches at 10 bases. Germline assignment: CDR1 MDHEN and CDR2 SYDVKM. The CDR3 runs to 15 residues. The trim removed 3 bases at V and 10 bases at J, leaving 9 bases unmatched. CDR3 region: CASSLAGDRGDEQFF. Here the CDR3 DNA reads TGTGCCAGCAGTTTGGCTGGGGACAGGGGTGACGAGCAGTTCTTC.

The CDR3 loop reads CTSSLLRGDYGYTF. The DNA of the CDR3 is TGTACTAGCAGCTTGCTGCGTGGGGACTATGGCTACACCTTC. The J gene is TRBJ1-2, the V gene TRBV5-4; unclear D gene. CDR1 and CDR2 from the germline V gene are SGHNT and YYREEE (reference sequence). The CDR3 sequence is 14 residues long.

For this clonotype: Compared with germline, one end of the junction differs, possibly owing to a read error. V is TRBV6-1 and J is TRBJ1-2; D ambiguous. Germline CDR1 and CDR2: MNHNS and SASEGT. The length of the CDR3 is 14 residues. CDR3: CVSSEDVRSYSYTF. CDR3 bases: TGTGTCAGCAGTGAAGATGTCAGATCATATAGCTACACCTTC.

Notes on this clonotype: Relative to the germline gene, one junction end is altered; a read error may explain this. The chain has TRBV24-1 and TRBJ2-5; tentative D call: TRBD1 (6 bases). Looked up from germline, CDR1 is KGHDR and CDR2 is SFDVKD. The CDR3 covers 15 residues. CDR3 loop: CATNVGTGLGKTQYF. The CDR3 region has the DNA TGTGCCACCAATGTCGGTACAGGGCTGGGAAAGACTCAGTACTTC.